Listed below are T cell receptor beta chains from one sample, sequenced in a study of PD-L1 blockade in urothelial cancer. Here immunoSEQ multiplex PCR was the method, and the copy in TCRdb shows in-frame clones only, minus some. The sample shows under 55,000 clones, about 80% of them seen only once. The starting material was PBMCs, obtained around atezolizumab (anti-PD-L1) treatment. These receptors all come from a man aged 35 to 55 with urothelial cancer. Both conserved end residues are part of each CDR3. The order of the fields is D gene, clone size, J gene, V gene, CDR3 length, CDR3 DNA, CDR3 protein. D genes are given only for firm matches. Clone size, where shown, is once, few, many, or a class for clones that have expanded.

.	.	TRBJ2-2	TRBV28	13	TGTGCCAGCAGCCCCGGGGGAACCGGGGAGCTGTTTTTT	CASSPGGTGELFF
TRBD1	once	TRBJ2-5	TRBV2	13	TGTGCCAGCAGTGGGGACAGGCAAGAGACCCAGTACTTC	CASSGDRQETQYF
TRBD2	.	TRBJ2-5	TRBV7-9	17	TGTGCCAGCAGCTTAGGGGCTAGCGGGGTCGGGGAAGAGACCCAGTACTTC	CASSLGASGVGEETQYF
.	.	TRBJ2-7	TRBV30	15	TGTGCCTGCGGTCCCCTCCCCCGGCGGGGATACGAGCAGTACTTC	CACGPLPRRGYEQYF
TRBD2	.	TRBJ2-5	TRBV19	18	TGTGCCAGTAGTATAGATCTCTCGACTAGCGGGGGCCAAGAGACCCAGTACTTC	CASSIDLSTSGGQETQYF
TRBD1	.	TRBJ1-1	TRBV9	15	TGTGCCAGCAGCCGAACTGGGACAGTGAACACTGAAGCTTTCTTT	CASSRTGTVNTEAFF
TRBD2	.	TRBJ2-1	TRBV14	20	TGTGCCAGCAGCCAAGTAGGATTAGCGGGAGAGGACCCCAGCTACAATGAGCAGTTCTTC	CASSQVGLAGEDPSYNEQFF
.	.	TRBJ2-4	TRBV27	13	TGTGCCAGCACGGAAAGGGGGGGTAGCATTCAGTACTTC	CASTERGGSIQYF
.	.	TRBJ1-4	TRBV30	13	TGTGCCGCCCGGGACTCGGGTAGGGAAAAACTGTTTTTT	CAARDSGREKLFF
TRBD2	.	TRBJ2-2	TRBV5-6	18	TGTGCCAGCAGCTTAGGACCGGGACTAGCGGGGGGGGCCGGGGAGCTGTTTTTT	CASSLGPGLAGGAGELFF
TRBD1	.	TRBJ2-1	TRBV5-1	15	TGCGCCAGCAGCTTGGCACCGGGACAGGGCAATGAGCAGTTCTTC	CASSLAPGQGNEQFF
.	.	TRBJ2-1	TRBV9	15	TGTGCCAGCAGCGTAGCAAGCGGGTCTGTCGATGAGCAGTTCTTC	CASSVASGSVDEQFF
TRBD1	few	TRBJ2-1	TRBV4-3	16	TGCGCCAGCAGATCCGGGACAGGGAACTCCTACAATGAGCAGTTCTTC	CASRSGTGNSYNEQFF
.	.	TRBJ2-1	TRBV6-5	15	TGTGCCAGCAGTTACTCGAACCGGGGTGGGGATGAGCAGTTCTTC	CASSYSNRGGDEQFF
.	.	TRBJ1-4	TRBV28	16	TGTGCCAGCAGTTTCAATAGGTATCGACGGAGTGAAAAACTGTTTTTT	CASSFNRYRRSEKLFF
.	.	TRBJ1-1	TRBV7-9	14	TGTGCCAGCAGCTTATTATCCGGGGACACTGAAGCTTTCTTT	CASSLLSGDTEAFF
TRBD1	.	TRBJ2-7	TRBV6-5	14	TGTGCCAGCAGGGAGAGGGACAGGGTATACGAGCAGTACTTC	CASRERDRVYEQYF
.	.	TRBJ2-3	TRBV9	15	TGTGCCAGCAGCGCCTCAGGGCAAGCAACAGATACGCAGTATTTT	CASSASGQATDTQYF
TRBD1	.	TRBJ1-5	TRBV9	12	TGTGCCAGCGGGACAGTAAATCAGCCCCAGCATTTT	CASGTVNQPQHF
TRBD1	.	TRBJ1-2	TRBV30	11	TGTGCCTGCGACAGGGGTAGTGGCTACACCTTC	CACDRGSGYTF
.	few	TRBJ1-5	TRBV5-8	14	TGTGCCAGCAGCTTGTATCAGAATTCCCAGCCCCAGCATTTT	CASSLYQNSQPQHF
TRBD1	.	TRBJ1-5	TRBV4-2	15	TGTGCCAGCAGCCTCCGACAGGGTGGCAATCAGCCCCAGCATTTT	CASSLRQGGNQPQHF
.	.	TRBJ2-1	TRBV27	14	TGTGCCAGCAGTTTATCGCGGGGATACAATGAGCAGTTCTTC	CASSLSRGYNEQFF
TRBD1	.	TRBJ2-1	TRBV6-5	15	TGTGCCAGCAGTACCCCCGGGACAGTGGGCAAAGAGCAGTTCTTC	CASSTPGTVGKEQFF
.	.	TRBJ1-5	TRBV30	13	TGTGCCTGGAGTGATTCGGGTGGCCTGACCCAGCATTTT	CAWSDSGGLTQHF
TRBD2	.	TRBJ2-7	TRBV6-5	14	TGTGCCAGCAGGGAGGGACTAGTTAGCCACGAGCAGTACTTC	CASREGLVSHEQYF
.	.	TRBJ2-1	TRBV23-1	13	TGCGCCAGCAACCAGGTCGGAGGCCCTGAGCAGTTCTTC	CASNQVGGPEQFF
TRBD1	.	TRBJ2-5	TRBV28	14	TGTGCCAGCAGTTCCAGGGACAGGGGTGGGACCCAGTACTTC	CASSSRDRGGTQYF
.	.	TRBJ1-2	TRBV6-5	16	TGTGCCAGCAGTTCCCCTCGACAGTTAGCTAACTATGGCTACACCTTC	CASSSPRQLANYGYTF
TRBD1	.	TRBJ1-1	TRBV7-3	13	TGTGCCAGCAGCTTGACAGGGGGCACTGAAGCTTTCTTT	CASSLTGGTEAFF